This TCR beta chain was captured by sequencing in a study of blood T cell repertoires in COVID-19 (dated by TCRdb to about 2020). Context from the whole study: Samples covering the acute and convalescent phases of COVID-19 were provided by collaborators in the United States, Italy and Spain. The prospective study material was composed of cDNA or gDNA derived from T cells, B-cell-depleted T cells, or PBMCs. Deeply sampled blood TCRbeta repertoires from subjects exposed to, actively infected with, or recovered from COVID-19 were included in the dataset. The repertoires were made available in a free public database intended to serve as a resource for research on the immune response to SARS-CoV-2. The samples were drawn from the first 160 participants of the ongoing ImmuneRACE study and from 1,254 subjects provided by 6 global collaborators. Sample metadata almost always included a de-identified subject ID, COVID-19 status, age in years and sex. Where HLA class I and class II types were available, the types were taken from metadata supplied by the sample provider, not from assay-based typing.

About this clone: Its antigen is not yet known. There are no base qualities to consult, and no much larger clone falls within one base.

One collaborating source in Seattle enrolled patients while the patients were actively infected and followed the patients over time throughout the course of disease. Collaborating institutions collected whole blood in K2EDTA tubes following their own protocols. For TCRbeta analysis, collaborator samples were shipped as frozen whole blood, as isolated PBMCs, or as DNA extracted from either sample type. TCRbeta CDR3 regions were amplified from genomic DNA by means of the immunoSEQ Assay, a bias-controlled multiplex PCR. From the authors' description of their analysis: The number of nucleated cells in each sample was estimated by amplification of reference gene primers within the assay. Sequence reads were collapsed and filtered to measure the absolute abundance of every unique TCRbeta CDR3 rearrangement. For each sample, productive Simpson clonality was calculated as the square root of Simpson's diversity index over productive rearrangements. Sourced from immuneACCESS, this table was stored by TCRdb with only in-frame sequences that have V and J called. A share of the clones is absent; for the studies checked, an unresolved V gene accounts for under half, and the remainder has no known explanation. Clone size and V and J calls were adopted from that table, with D and trimming inferred from the DNA. Across this sample there are roughly 230,000 clones, with around four fifths seen only once. Jointly, the top ten make up about 10% of the sample.

The junction carries 9 bases between V and J, which are trimmed by 6 bases and 2 bases respectively. Spanning cysteine to phenylalanine, the CDR3 consists of 14 amino acids. The kept DNA is CDR3 alone, 42 bases in frame from the first base. CDR1 and CDR2 are read off the germline V gene as SGDLS and YYNGEE. Overall results and qualifications from the work: How much clinical and demographic metadata was included differed by source and by participant, and the metadata was provided uncurated.

This TCR was recovered from a woman of 80 years or more with COVID-19, enrolled during active disease. The sequenced sample was peripheral blood. The chain joins TRBV9 to TRBJ2-6; the D gene is possibly TRBD1, with 7 bases matching. The DNA is TGTGCCAGCACCAGGGGGGCTGGGGCCAACGTCCTGACTTTC. It specifies CASTRGAGANVLTF.